This TCR beta chain was retrieved from a study of cytomegalovirus exposure and HLA in healthy donors. The PCR made use of 60 Vbeta and 13 Jbeta primers. Here immunoSEQ multiplex PCR was the method, and the copy in TCRdb shows in-frame clones only, minus some. The sample holds roughly 23,000 clones, over 65% seen once. The TCR sequence derives from a man in his fifties or sixties in good health and CMV-seronegative. What was sequenced was PBMCs.

The CDR3 sequence is CASSPRVFNTEAFF. Written as DNA, the CDR3 is TGTGCCAGTAGTCCCAGGGTTTTTAACACTGAAGCTTTCTTT. V and J are TRBV19 and TRBJ1-1; D is possibly TRBD1 (5 bases). V lost 5 bases and J lost 2, with 12 bases in between. Germline CDR1 is LNHDA and CDR2 is SQIVND (reference sequence). The CDR3 totals 14 residues.